This entry describes one T cell receptor (beta chain). The sample originates from a study of CD4 T cells in lung cancer. The wider study: Before blood donation, patients had received platinum chemotherapy among other treatments.

The lung tissue was taken at least 3 cm from the tumor in the same resection. The method was immunoSEQ multiplex PCR; TCRdb's version includes in-frame clones alone and lacks a portion of them. The repertoire holds more than 9,000 clones, with roughly three fifths as singletons. The sequence derives from a man aged 55 to 69 with non-small cell lung cancer. Sequenced material: normal lung tissue taken away from the tumor.

CDR3 amino acids: CASSQVEGESYEQYF. The CDR3 DNA reads as TGTGCCAGCAGCCAAGTCGAGGGAGAAAGCTACGAGCAGTACTTC. The chain recombines TRBV4-2 with TRBJ2-7; tentative D call: TRBD2 (5 bases). The CDR3 is 15 residues long. Germline loops: CDR1 LGHNA, CDR2 YNFKEQ. The V end lost 1 base, the J end lost 3 bases, and 13 bases lay between the germline ends.